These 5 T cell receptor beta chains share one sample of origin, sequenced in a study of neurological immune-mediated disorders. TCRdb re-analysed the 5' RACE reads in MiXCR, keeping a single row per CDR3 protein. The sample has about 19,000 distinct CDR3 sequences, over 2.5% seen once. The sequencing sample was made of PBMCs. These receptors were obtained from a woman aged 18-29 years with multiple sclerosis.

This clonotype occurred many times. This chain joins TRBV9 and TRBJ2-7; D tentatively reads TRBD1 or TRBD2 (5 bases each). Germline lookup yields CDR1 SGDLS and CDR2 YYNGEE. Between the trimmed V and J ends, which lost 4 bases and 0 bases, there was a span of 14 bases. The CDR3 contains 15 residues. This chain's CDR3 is CASSPRDGSSYEQYF. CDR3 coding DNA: TGTGCCAGCAGCCCCCGGGACGGCAGCTCCTACGAGCAGTACTTC.

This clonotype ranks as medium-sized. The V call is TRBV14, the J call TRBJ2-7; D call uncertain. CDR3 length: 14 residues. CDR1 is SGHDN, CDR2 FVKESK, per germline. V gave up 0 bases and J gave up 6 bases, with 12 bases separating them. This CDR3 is CASSQDLSPGEQYF. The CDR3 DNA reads TGTGCCAGCAGCCAAGATCTGTCCCCGGGCGAGCAGTACTTC.

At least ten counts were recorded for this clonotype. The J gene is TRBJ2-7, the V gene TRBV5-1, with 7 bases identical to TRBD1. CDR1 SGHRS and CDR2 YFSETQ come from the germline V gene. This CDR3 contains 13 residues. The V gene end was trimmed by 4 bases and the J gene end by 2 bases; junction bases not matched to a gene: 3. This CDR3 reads CASSLQGTYEQYF. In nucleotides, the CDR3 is TGCGCCAGCAGCCTACAGGGGACCTACGAGCAGTACTTC. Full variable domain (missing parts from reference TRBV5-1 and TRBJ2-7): KAGVTQTPRYLIKTRGQQVTLSCSPISGHRSVSWYQQTPGQGLQFLFEYFSETQRNKGNFPGRFSGRQFSNSRSEMNVSTLELGDSALYLCASSLQGTYEQYFGPGTRLTVT.

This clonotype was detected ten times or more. Here the CDR3 DNA reads TGCGCCAGCAGCTATGGACTAGCGGGAGTAGGTAATGAGCAGTTCTTC. Translating it yields CASSYGLAGVGNEQFF. The V call is TRBV10-2, the J call TRBJ2-1, with 13 positions matching TRBD2. In germline, CDR1 is WSHSY, CDR2 SAAADI. This CDR3 region has 16 residues. Trimming took 6 bases from V and 7 from J; bases not matched to a gene: 9.

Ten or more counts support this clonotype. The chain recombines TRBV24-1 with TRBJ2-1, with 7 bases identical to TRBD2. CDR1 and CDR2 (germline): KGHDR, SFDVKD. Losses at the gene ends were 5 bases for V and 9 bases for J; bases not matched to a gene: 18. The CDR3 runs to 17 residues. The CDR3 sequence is CATSVGLEREGRVEQFF. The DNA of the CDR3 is TGTGCCACCAGTGTGGGGTTGGAGAGGGAGGGCCGTGTTGAGCAGTTCTTC.